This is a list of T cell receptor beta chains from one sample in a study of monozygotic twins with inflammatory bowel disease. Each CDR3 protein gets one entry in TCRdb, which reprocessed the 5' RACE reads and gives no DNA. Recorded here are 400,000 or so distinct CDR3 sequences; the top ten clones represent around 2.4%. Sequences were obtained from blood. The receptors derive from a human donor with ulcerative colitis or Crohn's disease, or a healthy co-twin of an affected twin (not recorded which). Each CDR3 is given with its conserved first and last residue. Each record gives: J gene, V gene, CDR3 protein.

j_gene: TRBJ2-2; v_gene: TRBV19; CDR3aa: CASSIVKTGELFF
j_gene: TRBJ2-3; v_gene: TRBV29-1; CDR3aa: CSVPGVDTQYF
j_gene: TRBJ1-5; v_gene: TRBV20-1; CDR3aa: CSASSRGGFDQPQHF
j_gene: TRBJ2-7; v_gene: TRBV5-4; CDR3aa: CASSLAGLAGVLGEQYF
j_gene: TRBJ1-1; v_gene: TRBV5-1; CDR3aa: CASSLLAGTMNTEAFF
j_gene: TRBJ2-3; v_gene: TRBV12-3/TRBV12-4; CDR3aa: CASSLAPPVTTDTQYF
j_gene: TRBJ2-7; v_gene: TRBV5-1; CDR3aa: CASSFSGTAYEQYF
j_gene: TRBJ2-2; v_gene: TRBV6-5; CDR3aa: CATTSGGGNTGELFF
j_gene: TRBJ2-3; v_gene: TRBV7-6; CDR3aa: CASSLRSDTQYF
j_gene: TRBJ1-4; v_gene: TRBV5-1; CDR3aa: CASGLTRGDEKLFF
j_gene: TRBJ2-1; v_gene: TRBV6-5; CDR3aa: CASSYSPVFVGGIDEQFF
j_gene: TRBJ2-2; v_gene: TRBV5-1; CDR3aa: CASNEGTAIAGELFF
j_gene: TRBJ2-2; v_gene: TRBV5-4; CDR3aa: CASSLGIARYTGELFF
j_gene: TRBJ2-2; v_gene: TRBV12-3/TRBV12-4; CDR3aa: CASSLTGDGELFF
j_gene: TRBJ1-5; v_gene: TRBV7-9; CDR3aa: CASSRTGAVVQPQHF
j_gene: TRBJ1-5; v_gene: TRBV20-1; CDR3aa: CSARGGSGNQPQHF
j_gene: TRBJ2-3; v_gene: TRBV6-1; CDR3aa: CASSIAESTDTQYF
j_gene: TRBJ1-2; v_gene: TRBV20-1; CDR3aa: CSAPQANYGYTF
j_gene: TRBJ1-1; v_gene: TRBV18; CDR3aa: CASSPTTANTEAFF
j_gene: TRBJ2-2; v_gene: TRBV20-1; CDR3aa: CSASRQGGAGELFF
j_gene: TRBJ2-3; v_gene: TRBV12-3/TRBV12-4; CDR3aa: CASSLPWTSGKTDTQYF
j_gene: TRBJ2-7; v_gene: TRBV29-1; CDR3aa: CSVSGRDMVYEQYF
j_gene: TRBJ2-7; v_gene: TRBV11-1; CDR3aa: CASSLVPYEQYF
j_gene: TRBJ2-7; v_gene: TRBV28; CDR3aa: CASSLLTNIGGLSYEQYF
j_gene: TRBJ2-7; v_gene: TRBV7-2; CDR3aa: CASSLGLAPSYEQYF
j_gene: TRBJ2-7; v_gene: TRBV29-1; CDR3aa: CSAVRGHLLWGEQYF
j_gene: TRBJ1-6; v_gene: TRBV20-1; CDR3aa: CSARPGEGTYNSPLHF